A selection of T cell receptor beta chains follows, all from one sample in a study of blood T cells in healthy people across ages. TCRdb redid the calling of the 5' RACE reads with MiXCR, one entry per CDR3 protein. The table has about 1.4 million distinct CDR3 sequences, roughly 59% seen once. Material for sequencing was blood. Source of these receptors: a man younger than 30 in good health. Each CDR3 is given with its conserved first and last residue. The D gene is left open where the match is weak. Clone size is given for some rows only: seen once, a few or many times, or a class if the clone is expanded.

D gene	clone size	V gene	J gene	CDR3 DNA	CDR3 protein
TRBD2	-	TRBV4-1	TRBJ2-7	TGCGCCAGCGGGACACTAGCGGGCAGCTCCTACGAGCAGTACTTC	CASGTLAGSSYEQYF
-	-	TRBV30	TRBJ1-4	TGTGCCTGGAGTGCGGACAGCTCTAATGAAAAACTGTTTTTT	CAWSADSSNEKLFF
TRBD2	-	TRBV20-1	TRBJ2-3	TGCAGTGCCCTCAGCCCTAGCGGGAGCACAGATACGCAGTATTTT	CSALSPSGSTDTQYF
-	-	TRBV25-1	TRBJ2-5	TGTGCCAGCACCGAGTGGGGGCAAGAGACCCAGTACTTC	CASTEWGQETQYF
-	-	TRBV10-2	TRBJ1-2	TGCGCCAGCGTGGGCGGGGGTGGCTACACCTTC	CASVGGGGYTF
-	-	TRBV6-5	TRBJ1-2	TGTGCCAGCAGCCCGACGAGACATGGCTACACCTTC	CASSPTRHGYTF
TRBD1	-	TRBV6-4	TRBJ1-1	TGTGCCAGCAGTGACTCTGGGACAGGGGCGCACACTGGAGCTTTCTTT	CASSDSGTGAHTGAFF
-	-	TRBV20-1	TRBJ2-1	TGCAGTGCTAGAGCCACTAGCTACAATGAGCAGTTCTTC	CSARATSYNEQFF
-	-	TRBV7-2	TRBJ1-2	TGTGCCAGCAGCTTAGCTGGGACTAACTATGGCTACACCTTC	CASSLAGTNYGYTF
-	-	TRBV20-1	TRBJ1-5	TGCAGTGGGGGTTATAGCAATCAGCCCCAGCATTTT	CSGGYSNQPQHF
TRBD1	once	TRBV5-1	TRBJ2-1	TGCGCCAGCAGCCGGGACAGGGACGGGGGAAAGTTCTTC	CASSRDRDGGKFF
TRBD1	-	TRBV20-1	TRBJ2-3	TGCAGTGCCGTCTTGGGACAGAGTAGCACAGATACGCAGTATTTT	CSAVLGQSSTDTQYF
-	-	TRBV30	TRBJ1-1	TGTGCCTGGAGTGTCGGTGTGGGGAGGAACACTGAAGCTTTCTTT	CAWSVGVGRNTEAFF
TRBD2	-	TRBV9	TRBJ2-1	TGTGCCAGCAGCCCCGGGACTACGATGTTCTTC	CASSPGTTMFF
-	-	TRBV3-1	TRBJ1-1	TGTGCCAGCAGCCAGCTAAGAAGGAGGACAGAGAACACTGAAGCTTTCTTT	CASSQLRRRTENTEAFF
TRBD2	-	TRBV7-2	TRBJ2-3	TGTGCCAGCAGCGTACCTAGCGGATACACAGATACGCAGTATTTT	CASSVPSGYTDTQYF
-	-	TRBV29-1	TRBJ2-1	TGCAGCGCCACGGGCCTTACACATGAGCAGTTCTTC	CSATGLTHEQFF
-	-	TRBV10-3	TRBJ1-2	TGTGCCATCAGTGAGTCGGTCAGGCTTGGCTACACCTTC	CAISESVRLGYTF
-	-	TRBV10-3	TRBJ1-2	TGTGCCGGGGCACCCGGAGGGTACTATGGCTACACCTTC	CAGAPGGYYGYTF
-	-	TRBV2	TRBJ2-7	TGTGCCAGCAGGGGCCATAGCGTCTACGAGCAGTACTTC	CASRGHSVYEQYF
-	once	TRBV4-3	TRBJ2-1	TGCGCCAGCAGCCAAGACACGGGCCGCGAGCAGTTCTTC	CASSQDTGREQFF
-	-	TRBV29-1	TRBJ2-7	TGCAGCGTTGAAGATCAGGTGGGGACGGGAGAGCAGTACTTC	CSVEDQVGTGEQYF
-	-	TRBV12-5	TRBJ2-7	TGTGCTAGTGGTTTGGACGGCACGGTGGGGGAGCAGTACTTC	CASGLDGTVGEQYF
TRBD1	-	TRBV20-1	TRBJ2-5	TGCAGTGCTGTCCCGGGACAGGGGGAAGGGGTCCAGTACTTC	CSAVPGQGEGVQYF
TRBD2	-	TRBV7-8	TRBJ2-1	TGTGCCAGCAGCTTAGCGGGGGGGATTAACAATGAGCAGTTCTTC	CASSLAGGINNEQFF
-	-	TRBV13	TRBJ2-7	TGTGCCAGCAGCTTAGCTTGGGGGGAATACGAGCAGTACTTC	CASSLAWGEYEQYF
TRBD2	few	TRBV20-1	TRBJ2-4	TGCAGTGCCACCAGGGACTATTCTAAAAACATTCAGTACTTC	CSATRDYSKNIQYF
TRBD2	-	TRBV9	TRBJ2-1	TGTGCCAGCAGCGAGGGACTAGCGGGTGAGCAGTTCTTC	CASSEGLAGEQFF
-	few	TRBV29-1	TRBJ2-7	TGCAGCGTTGAATCGGGGGAGAAGTCCTACGAGCAGTACTTC	CSVESGEKSYEQYF
-	-	TRBV4-2	TRBJ1-5	TGTGCCAGCAGCCAAGAGAGAATGGGGGCCAGCAATCAGCCCCAGCATTTT	CASSQERMGASNQPQHF
TRBD1	-	TRBV20-1	TRBJ1-2	TGCAGTGCGCCTATTAGACAGGGCAACTATGGCTACACCTTC	CSAPIRQGNYGYTF
TRBD1	-	TRBV9	TRBJ2-3	TGTGCCAGCAGCGTAGTAGAGGACAGGGCGGATACGCAGTATTTT	CASSVVEDRADTQYF
TRBD1	-	TRBV6-5	TRBJ1-2	TGTGCCAGCAGTTACTCGGCTACAGGGGTTGAGGGCTACACCTTC	CASSYSATGVEGYTF
TRBD2	-	TRBV3-1	TRBJ2-7	TGTGCCAGCAGCCATAGGACTAGCTACAAGAGTTCCTACGAGCAGTACTTC	CASSHRTSYKSSYEQYF
-	-	TRBV29-1	TRBJ1-3	TGCAGCGTTCTCCGGACGGACTCTGGAAACACCATATATTTT	CSVLRTDSGNTIYF
TRBD1	-	TRBV10-3	TRBJ1-2	TGTGCCATCAGTGAGGGGTTCGGACAGGCCTTCTATGGCTACACCTTC	CAISEGFGQAFYGYTF
-	few	TRBV6-1	TRBJ2-7	TGTGCCATGGCCGACGGGCCCTACGAGCAGTACTTC	CAMADGPYEQYF
TRBD2	few	TRBV11-2	TRBJ2-3	TGTGCCAGCAGCCTTAGCGGGGGGATAGATACGCAGTATTTT	CASSLSGGIDTQYF
-	-	TRBV25-1	TRBJ1-3	TGTGCCAGCAGTCCATCAGGGGGAAACACCATATATTTT	CASSPSGGNTIYF
TRBD1	-	TRBV10-3	TRBJ1-5	TGTGCCATCAGTGAGTCCGGAGGGGGACAGGGCGATCAGCCCCAGCATTTT	CAISESGGGQGDQPQHF
TRBD1	few	TRBV2	TRBJ1-2	TGTGCCAGCAGTCACAGGGGGGCTGATATTCTTAACTATGGCTACACCTTC	CASSHRGADILNYGYTF
-	-	TRBV13	TRBJ2-1	TGTGCCAGCAGCTTAGTCAGGGCTTACTCCTACAATGAGCAGTTCTTC	CASSLVRAYSYNEQFF
TRBD1	-	TRBV5-1	TRBJ1-1	TGCGCCAGCAGCTTCAGACAGGGCGGGGGCGCTGAAGCTTTCTTT	CASSFRQGGGAEAFF
TRBD1	once	TRBV7-9	TRBJ2-7	TGTGCCAGCAGCTTAGCGACCAGGGGGTACCACTACGAGCAGTACTTC	CASSLATRGYHYEQYF
-	few	TRBV6-1	TRBJ2-5	TGTGCCAGCAACCTATTACCGGGGGAAAAAGAGACCCAGTACTTC	CASNLLPGEKETQYF
-	-	TRBV12-3/TRBV12-4	TRBJ2-4	TGTGCCAGCTGTGGGGGGCAAAACATTCAGTACTTC	CASCGGQNIQYF
-	few	TRBV29-1	TRBJ1-2	TGCAGCGTTGAAAAGGGGTCAGTCAACTATGGCTACACCTTC	CSVEKGSVNYGYTF
-	few	TRBV6-2/TRBV6-3	TRBJ2-7	TGTGCCAGCAGCCCCACTAGCAAGATGGACGAGCAGTACTTC	CASSPTSKMDEQYF
TRBD2	few	TRBV7-2	TRBJ2-3	TGTGCCAGCAGCTTAACTAGCGGGAGAGATACGCAGTATTTT	CASSLTSGRDTQYF
TRBD2	-	TRBV9	TRBJ2-1	TGTGCCAGCAGCGTAGTGGTGGGGGGACTAGACAATGAGCAGTTCTTC	CASSVVVGGLDNEQFF
TRBD2	few	TRBV10-3	TRBJ2-1	TGTGCCATCAGTCCGGAGGGAGCGGGGAATGAGCAGTTCTTC	CAISPEGAGNEQFF
TRBD1	-	TRBV27	TRBJ2-5	TGTGCCAGCAGTTCAGGGACAGGGCGGGAGACCCAGTACTTC	CASSSGTGRETQYF
-	-	TRBV18	TRBJ2-5	TGTGCCAGCTCACCACTATCTGTATTGCCCTTCCAAGAGACCCAGTACTTC	CASSPLSVLPFQETQYF
-	few	TRBV21-1	TRBJ2-3	TGTGCCAGCGGGCGCCTTAGGCGAGATACGCAGTATTTT	CASGRLRRDTQYF
-	-	TRBV18	TRBJ1-1	TGTGCCAGCTCACCGAGACAGGAGTACACTGAAGCTTTCTTT	CASSPRQEYTEAFF
TRBD1	-	TRBV6-5	TRBJ2-2	TGTGCCAGCAGTTCACTCGGGGACAGTTCCGGCGGGGAGCTGTTTTTT	CASSSLGDSSGGELFF
-	once	TRBV29-1	TRBJ2-7	TGCAGCTTCCTCCAGGGGTCCGGGCAGTACTTC	CSFLQGSGQYF
-	-	TRBV20-1	TRBJ2-1	TGCAGTGAAGGTCTAATCCGGGGGCAGTTCTTC	CSEGLIRGQFF
-	-	TRBV7-9	TRBJ2-4	TGTGCCAGCAGCTTAGGAGTCGGGGCCAAAAACATTCAGTACTTC	CASSLGVGAKNIQYF
TRBD2	-	TRBV7-7	TRBJ2-5	TGTGCTAGCAGCCTACTAGGACTAGAGGAGACCCAGTACTTC	CASSLLGLEETQYF